One sample yielded the 16 T cell receptor beta chains listed below, sequenced in a study of regulatory T cells in long-lasting Graves disease. Both iRepertoire HTBI primers and Arm-PCR of CDR3 regions were used to build the TCR beta libraries. TCRdb processed the multiplex PCR reads anew with MiXCR; each CDR3 protein has one entry. The table includes approximately 440,000 distinct CDR3 sequences, around 15% detected once. The time point is: newly diagnosed GD, antithyroid drugs for less than 3 months. RNA isolated from PBMCs was used to make the TCR library. The same data also contributed to another study, on T cells in Graves' hyperthyroidism and ophthalmopathy.

Sequenced here: peripheral blood mononuclear cells (PBMCs), sampled at new diagnosis, from a patient treated with antithyroid drugs. The receptor set was obtained from a man in his forties or fifties with Graves disease.

This clonotype was counted at least ten times. This chain joins TRBV20-1 and TRBJ2-2; D not certain. The CDR3 has 15 residues. From germline, CDR1 is DFQATT and CDR2 SNEGSKA (reference sequence). V shed 3 bases and J shed 0 bases, with 11 bases lying between them. The CDR3, as DNA: TGCAGTGCTAGTTTGGCAGGACCGAACACCGGGGAGCTGTTTTTT. This gives the protein CSASLAGPNTGELFF.

The rearrangement uses TRBV12-3 or TRBV12-4 and TRBJ1-2, with D uncertain. V shed 4 bases and J shed 5 bases, with 11 bases lying between them. This CDR3 has 13 amino acids. CDR3 DNA sequence: TGTGCCAGCAGTTCGATGTCTGGATATGGCTACACCTTC. This codes for CASSSMSGYGYTF.

The V and J genes are TRBV6-9 and TRBJ1-1; D ambiguous. Germline-derived CDR1 and CDR2 are MNHGY and SVAAGI. V gave up 3 bases and J gave up 7 bases, with 12 bases separating them. CDR3 length: 13 amino acids. The CDR3 is CASSYSPEREAFF. The CDR3 region has the DNA TGTGCCAGCAGTTACTCACCGGAGCGTGAAGCTTTCTTT.

This clonotype was seen a few times. The chain carries TRBV7-6 and TRBJ2-6; D not certain. Germline lookup yields CDR1 SGHVS and CDR2 FNYEAQ. CDR3 length equals 12 residues. Trimming removed 9 bases at V and 4 bases at J, with 7 bases between. The CDR3 DNA sequence: TGTGCCAGTGCCTCGGGGGCCAACGTCCTGACTTTC. Its translation is CASASGANVLTF.

In this sample, this clonotype turned up a few times. V gene TRBV19 combines with J gene TRBJ1-1; D is uncertain. CDR1 LNHDA and CDR2 SQIVND come from the germline V gene (reference sequence). There are 13 residues in the CDR3. Deletions cut 3 bases from V and 6 bases from J, with 11 bases between. CDR3 DNA: TGTGCCAGTAGTATTACTCTTGGGGCTGAAGCTTTCTTT. Amino acids: CASSITLGAEAFF.

This clonotype was detected ten times or more. The chain uses TRBV2 and TRBJ1-1; D unresolved. Trimming removed 6 bases at V and 2 bases at J, with 10 bases between. Per germline, CDR1 SNHLY and CDR2 FYNNEI. This CDR3 has 13 amino acids. CDR3 amino acids: CASRPLLNTEAFF. Here the CDR3 DNA reads TGTGCCAGCAGACCGCTGCTTAACACTGAAGCTTTCTTT.

This clonotype was seen at least ten times. The rearrangement joins TRBV3-1 to TRBJ1-1; D is undetermined. The CDR3 is 15 amino acids. The germline CDR1 and CDR2 sequences are LGHDT and YNNKEL (reference sequence). V gave up 0 bases and J gave up 5 bases, with 13 bases separating them. Here the CDR3 DNA reads TGTGCCAGCAGCCAAGATTCCGCATTTAGGACTGAAGCTTTCTTT. Translation: CASSQDSAFRTEAFF.

This clonotype was seen a few times. Its ends do not fully match the called genes, so a read error is possible. The chain joins TRBV4-1 to TRBJ2-5, with 9 bases fitting TRBD1. The length of the CDR3 is 15 residues. Germline V gene sequence: CDR1 MGHRA, CDR2 YSYEKL. CDR3 sequence: CASSHTDRGEETQYF. The CDR3, as DNA: TGTGCCAGCAGCCATACTGACAGGGGGGAAGAGACCCAGTACTTC.

This clonotype has a handful of counts. The chain recombines TRBV20-1 with TRBJ1-4, with a weak D call TRBD1 (5 bases). V shed 0 bases and J shed 3 bases, with 20 bases lying between them. This CDR3 is 18 amino acids long. Germline V gene sequence: CDR1 DFQATT, CDR2 SNEGSKA (reference sequence). The CDR3 DNA reads TGCAGTGCTAGAGAACCGGGACGGCAAGCTAGGGCTAATGAAAAACTGTTTTTT. Translation gives CSAREPGRQARANEKLFF.

The chain employs TRBV4-1 and TRBJ2-3, with D perhaps matching TRBD2 (5 bases). The V and J ends lost 1 base and 2 bases respectively, with 10 bases between them. The CDR3 covers 15 residues. Germline V gene data show CDR1 as MGHRA and CDR2 as YSYEKL. This CDR3 is CASSQAGKHTDTQYF. CDR3 bases: TGCGCCAGCAGCCAAGCGGGAAAGCACACAGATACGCAGTATTTT.

This clonotype came up a few times. The rearrangement uses TRBV4-2 and TRBJ1-1, with D possibly TRBD1 on 5 matching bases. Germline values: CDR1 LGHNA, CDR2 YNFKEQ. The CDR3 runs 13 residues. V was clipped by 0 bases and J by 5 bases, with 7 bases between them. The CDR3, as DNA: TGTGCCAGCAGCCAAGATAGGGGTACTGAAGCTTTCTTT. It is translated as CASSQDRGTEAFF.

This clonotype was observed many times. CDR3 sequence reads: CSARDPQASYEQYF. DNA for the CDR3: TGCAGTGCTAGAGATCCCCAGGCCTCCTACGAGCAGTACTTC. The V gene is TRBV20-1, the J gene TRBJ2-7; D unclear. The CDR3 extends over 14 amino acids. V was pared by 0 bases and J by 0 bases, with 9 bases between. The germline gives CDR1 DFQATT, CDR2 SNEGSKA (reference sequence).

Details on this clonotype: A much larger clone lies one base from this, so it may be a read error. The V call is TRBV7-2, the J call TRBJ2-3, with D unclear. The ends were cut back, 3 bases at V and 10 bases at J, with 8 bases in the middle. CDR1 and CDR2 from the germline V gene are SGHTA and FQGNSA. CDR3 length: 11 amino acids. This CDR3 is CASSFSTAQYF. As DNA, the CDR3 is TGTGCCAGCAGCTTTAGTACGGCGCAGTATTTT.

To note about this clonotype: A much larger clone differs by one base, so this may be a read error. The CDR3 nucleotides read TGCAGCGTTGGCAGGGGGGCCGCTAACTATGACTACACCTTC. Translated, it gives CSVGRGAANYDYTF. The J gene is TRBJ1-2, the V gene TRBV29-1, with 7 bases identical to TRBD1. Germline lookup yields CDR1 SQVTM and CDR2 ANQGSEA. The length of the CDR3 is 14 residues.

The rearrangement uses TRBV11-2 and TRBJ2-5, with TRBD1 as a possible D gene (6 bases). The CDR3 runs to 13 residues. The germline V gene encodes CDR1 SGHAT and CDR2 FQNNGV. V dropped 5 bases and J dropped 5 bases, with 12 bases sitting between them. The CDR3 is CASSRDTVETQYF. In DNA, the CDR3 is TGTGCCAGCAGCCGGGACACCGTCGAGACCCAGTACTTC. Combining the CDR3 with reference TRBV11-2 and TRBJ2-5 gives the whole variable domain EAGVAQSPRYKIIEKRQSVAFWCNPISGHATLYWYQQILGQGPKLLIQFQNNGVVDDSQLPKDRFSAERLKGVDSTLKIQPAKLEDSAVYLCASSRDTVETQYFGPGTRLLVL.

In its sample, this clonotype was seen many times. The V gene is TRBV20-1, the J gene TRBJ2-3; D not certain. This CDR3 is 12 amino acids long. Germline V gene data show CDR1 as DFQATT and CDR2 as SNEGSKA (reference sequence). Between the trimmed V and J ends, which lost 0 bases and 5 bases, there was a span of 6 bases. The CDR3 here is CSARESVDTQYF. As DNA, the CDR3 is TGCAGTGCTAGAGAGTCCGTAGATACGCAGTATTTT.